Listed below are T cell receptor beta chains from one sample, sequenced in a study. MiXCR, applied by TCRdb to the RT-PCR reads, yields one record per CDR3 protein. The table has about 680,000 distinct CDR3 sequences, 13% to 15% seen once. Sequencing input: memory CD4+ T cells from blood. The receptors were sampled from a female donor in good health, serving as a healthy control. The CDR3 runs from the conserved cysteine through the conserved F or W. Each record gives: clone size, D gene, V gene, J gene, CDR3 DNA, CDR3 protein. The D gene is left open where the match is weak. Expanded clones get a size class; other rows say once, few or many, or leave the size out.

size: -; D: TRBD1; V: TRBV27; J: TRBJ2-7; DNA: TGTGCCAGCACTTCGGGGACAGGGTCGGGCGAGCAGTACTTC; CDR3: CASTSGTGSGEQYF
size: many; D: -; V: TRBV7-2; J: TRBJ2-1; DNA: TGTGCCAGCAGCTTAGCGATAGGGGAGCAGTTCTTC; CDR3: CASSLAIGEQFF
size: -; D: TRBD1; V: TRBV28; J: TRBJ2-7; DNA: TGTGCCAGCAGTCCCGGGACAGAGTATCGCGAGCAGTACTTC; CDR3: CASSPGTEYREQYF
size: few; D: -; V: TRBV3-1; J: TRBJ1-1; DNA: TGTGCCAGCAGCCAAGCCTGGGGTGTTTTCTTT; CDR3: CASSQAWGVFF
size: -; D: -; V: TRBV6-1; J: TRBJ1-5; DNA: TGTGCCAGCAGTGAAGGGGGTCCCCAGCCCCAGCATTTT; CDR3: CASSEGGPQPQHF
size: -; D: TRBD1; V: TRBV5-6; J: TRBJ1-2; DNA: TGTGCCAGCAGCCCTCGGGACAGGGATGGAGGCTACACCTTC; CDR3: CASSPRDRDGGYTF
size: few; D: -; V: TRBV24-1; J: TRBJ2-4; DNA: TGTGCCACCAGTGATCCCCCCTCAGGGAACATTCAGTACTTC; CDR3: CATSDPPSGNIQYF
size: -; D: TRBD1; V: TRBV4-2; J: TRBJ2-2; DNA: TGTGCCAGCAGCCAACAGACAGGGCTAAACACCGGGGAGCTGTTTTTT; CDR3: CASSQQTGLNTGELFF
size: -; D: -; V: TRBV6-5; J: TRBJ2-5; DNA: TGTGCCAGCATTTCGTGGGCTACGGAGACCCAGTACTTC; CDR3: CASISWATETQYF
size: many; D: -; V: TRBV20-1; J: TRBJ2-5; DNA: TGCAGTGCCTGTGGACAGCAAGAGACCCAGTACTTC; CDR3: CSACGQQETQYF
size: -; D: TRBD2; V: TRBV20-1; J: TRBJ2-1; DNA: TGCAGTGCTAGAGATGGGGCTAGCGGAAGCTCCTACAATGAGCAGTTCTTC; CDR3: CSARDGASGSSYNEQFF
size: few; D: -; V: TRBV30; J: TRBJ2-7; DNA: TGTGCCTGGAGTGTGTCTAGCGCAATACCCGAGCAGTACTTC; CDR3: CAWSVSSAIPEQYF